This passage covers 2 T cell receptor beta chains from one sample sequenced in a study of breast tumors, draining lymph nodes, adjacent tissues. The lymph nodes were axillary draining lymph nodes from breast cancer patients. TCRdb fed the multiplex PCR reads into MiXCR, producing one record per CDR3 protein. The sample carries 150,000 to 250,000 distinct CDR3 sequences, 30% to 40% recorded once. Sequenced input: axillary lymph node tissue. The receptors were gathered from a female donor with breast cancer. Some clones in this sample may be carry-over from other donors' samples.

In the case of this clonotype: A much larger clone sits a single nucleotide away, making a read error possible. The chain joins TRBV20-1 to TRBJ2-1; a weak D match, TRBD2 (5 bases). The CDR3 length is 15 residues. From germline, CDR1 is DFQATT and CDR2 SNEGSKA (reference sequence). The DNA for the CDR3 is TGCAGTGCTAGAGATCCTAGCAGCTCCTCCAATGAGCAGTTCTTC. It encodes CSARDPSSSSNEQFF.

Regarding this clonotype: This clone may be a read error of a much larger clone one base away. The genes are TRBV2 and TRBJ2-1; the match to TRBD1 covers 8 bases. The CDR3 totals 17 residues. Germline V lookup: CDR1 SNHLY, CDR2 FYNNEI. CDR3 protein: CASSRGVWGQVNNEQFF. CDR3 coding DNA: TGCGCCAGCAGCCGAGGGGTCTGGGGACAGGTTAACAATGAGCAGTTCTTC.